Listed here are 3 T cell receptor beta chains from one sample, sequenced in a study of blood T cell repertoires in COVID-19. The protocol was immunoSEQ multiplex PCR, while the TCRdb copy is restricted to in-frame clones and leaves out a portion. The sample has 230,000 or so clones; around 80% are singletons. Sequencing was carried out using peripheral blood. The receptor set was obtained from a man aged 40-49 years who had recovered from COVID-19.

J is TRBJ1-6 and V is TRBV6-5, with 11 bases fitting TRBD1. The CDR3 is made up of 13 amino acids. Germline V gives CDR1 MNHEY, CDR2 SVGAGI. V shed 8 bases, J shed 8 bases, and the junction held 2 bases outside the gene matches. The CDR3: CASRDRGYSPLHF. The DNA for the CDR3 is TGTGCCAGCCGGGACAGGGGGTATTCACCCCTCCACTTT.

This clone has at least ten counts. In DNA, the CDR3 is TGTGCCAGCAGCCAAGGGGGGACTAGCGGTAGCTCCTACGAGCAGTACTTC. Its translation: CASSQGGTSGSSYEQYF. The V and J genes are TRBV3-1 (or the pseudogene TRBV3-2) and TRBJ2-7, with TRBD2 identical over 11 bases. CDR1 is LGHDT and CDR2 is YNNKEL in the germline V gene (reference sequence). The CDR3 runs to 17 residues. J gave up 0 bases and V 1 base, and 5 bases lay outside the gene matches.

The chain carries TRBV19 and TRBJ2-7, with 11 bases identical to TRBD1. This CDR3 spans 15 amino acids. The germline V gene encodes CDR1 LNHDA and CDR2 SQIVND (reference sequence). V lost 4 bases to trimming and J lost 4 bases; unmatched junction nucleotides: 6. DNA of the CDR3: TGTGCCAGTAGTAACCCGGGACAGGGGGTGTACGAGCAGTACTTC. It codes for CASSNPGQGVYEQYF.